The 16 T cell receptor beta chains presented below share a single source sample, sequenced in a study of beta chain features in type 1 diabetes. Expressed TCRB transcripts were sequenced after all isolated RNA was converted to cDNA. The repertoire was sequenced with immunoSEQ multiplex PCR; TCRdb's copy has only in-frame clones and lacks some. Of 810,000 or so clones listed, 17% were seen once; the top ten hold 0.023%. The sample was naive CD4+ T cells from blood. The origin of the receptors is a young woman in good health.

The chain joins TRBV18 to TRBJ2-1; 11 bases align to TRBD2. The CDR3 is 15 amino acids. Looked up from germline, CDR1 is KGHSH and CDR2 is LQKENI. V shed 4 bases and J 7 bases; nucleotides not matched to a gene: 6. Written as DNA, the CDR3 is TGTGCCAGCTCACGACGAACTAGCGGGAGTAATGAGCAGTTCTTC. Translated, it gives CASSRRTSGSNEQFF.

This clone has just a few counts. The genes are TRBV2 and TRBJ1-5; D is unresolved. Germline V gene lookup returns CDR1 SNHLY and CDR2 FYNNEI. This CDR3 is built from 14 residues. V was cut by 3 bases and J by 5 bases, with 11 bases left in between. CDR3 sequence (DNA): TGTGCCAGCAGTGAGTCTCGAGGGTATCAGCCCCAGCATTTT. Protein: CASSESRGYQPQHF.

This chain joins TRBV7-9 and TRBJ1-4; D unclear. The CDR3 consists of 15 residues. Germline V gene sequence: CDR1 SEHNR, CDR2 FQNEAQ (reference sequence). The V end lost 3 bases, the J end lost 8 bases, and 16 bases lay between the germline ends. In nucleotides, the CDR3 is TGTGCCAGCAGCTTTCCAAGCGGGGTGGGAGAAAAACTGTTTTTT. Translating it yields CASSFPSGVGEKLFF.

In this sample, this clone turned up a few times. V usage is TRBV7-9 and J usage is TRBJ2-7, with D possibly TRBD1 on 6 matching bases. Germline assignment: CDR1 SEHNR and CDR2 FQNEAQ (reference sequence). The CDR3 totals 15 residues. Trimming left V 5 bases short and J 2 bases short, with 16 bases between. CDR3 nucleotides: TGTGCCAGCAGCCGAGGCGAAGGGGGAACCTACGAGCAGTACTTC. It specifies CASSRGEGGTYEQYF. The entire variable domain, with the rest obtained from reference TRBV7-9 and TRBJ2-7, is as follows: DTGVSQNPRHKITKRGQNVTFRCDPISEHNRLYWYRQTLGQGPEFLTYFQNEAQLEKSRLLSDRFSAERPKGSFSTLEIQRTEQGDSAMYLCASSRGEGGTYEQYFGPGTRLTVT.

This chain uses TRBV10-3 with TRBJ2-5; the D is unclear. CDR3 length: 11 amino acids. Germline V gives CDR1 ENHRY, CDR2 SYGVKD. V lost 3 bases and J lost 4, with 3 bases in between. The CDR3 DNA sequence: TGTGCCATCAGTGATGTAGAGACCCAGTACTTC. This sequence encodes CAISDVETQYF.

For this clone: Other DNA sequences within the sample encode an identical CDR3. The chain carries TRBV9 and TRBJ2-1; 10 bases line up with TRBD2. Per the germline V gene, CDR1 is SGDLS and CDR2 is YYNGEE. The CDR3 consists of 15 residues. The V gene end was trimmed by 3 bases and the J gene end by 2 bases; junction bases not matched to a gene: 2. As DNA, the CDR3 is TGTGCCAGCAGCGCTAGCGGGAGTACCTACAATGAGCAGTTCTTC. This sequence encodes CASSASGSTYNEQFF. The whole variable domain, remainder taken from reference TRBV9 and TRBJ2-1, is DSGVTQTPKHLITATGQRVTLRCSPRSGDLSVYWYQQSLDQGLQFLIQYYNGEERAKGNILERFSAQQFPDLHSELNLSSLELGDSALYFCASSASGSTYNEQFFGPGTRLTVL.

The rearrangement links TRBV5-4 to TRBJ2-7; D call uncertain. Trimming cost V 4 bases and J 3 bases, with 14 bases left between them. CDR1 is SGHNT, CDR2 YYREEE, per germline (reference sequence). The CDR3 loop spans 14 amino acids. As DNA, the CDR3 is TGTGCCAGCAGCCGCCTAGGGAACCGCTACGAGCAGTACTTC. Protein sequence: CASSRLGNRYEQYF.

This clone appeared a few times. This chain uses TRBV6-6 with TRBJ1-1; perhaps TRBD1 as D (5 bases). This CDR3 is built from 13 residues. Germline CDR1 and CDR2: MNHNY and SVGAGI (reference sequence). V was shortened by 6 bases and J by 8 bases, with 16 bases between the two germline ends. This CDR3 reads CASSSSGFWEAFF. For the CDR3, the DNA is TGTGCCAGCAGCTCATCAGGGTTCTGGGAAGCTTTCTTT.

In its sample, this clone was seen a few times. The chain recombines TRBV7-8 with TRBJ2-3; no firm D call. Trimming cost V 4 bases and J 2 bases, with 4 bases left between them. The germline V gene encodes CDR1 SGHVS and CDR2 FQNEAQ. The CDR3 covers 12 residues. The chain's CDR3 is CASSYLTDTQYF. The CDR3 coding sequence is TGTGCCAGCAGCTACCTCACAGATACGCAGTATTTT.

The chain carries TRBV5-4 and TRBJ2-7; D possibly uses TRBD1 or TRBD2 (5 bases each). Deletions cut 1 base from V and 2 bases from J, with 10 bases between. In germline, CDR1 is SGHNT, CDR2 YYREEE (reference sequence). This CDR3 has 14 amino acids. For the CDR3, the DNA is TGTGCCAGCAGCTTGTCTGGGACCACCTACGAGCAGTACTTC. Translated, it gives CASSLSGTTYEQYF.

The CDR3 is CASSQARGGRSTDTQYF. CDR3 in DNA: TGCGCCAGCAGCCAGGCGAGAGGCGGGAGAAGCACAGATACGCAGTATTTT. The chain is built from TRBV4-1 and TRBJ2-3; TRBD2 agrees at 7 bases. In germline, CDR1 is MGHRA, CDR2 YSYEKL. V shed 3 bases, J shed 0 bases, and the junction held 9 bases outside the gene matches. The CDR3 is made up of 17 amino acids.

This rearrangement joins TRBV28 to TRBJ1-1, with a weak D call TRBD1 (5 bases). The V gene lost 6 bases and the J gene lost 5 bases, with 16 bases spanning the gap. The CDR3 extends over 14 amino acids. The germline gives CDR1 MDHEN, CDR2 SYDVKM. The CDR3 protein is CASSPRDGRTEAFF. Written as DNA, the CDR3 is TGTGCCAGCAGCCCTAGGGACGGTCGAACTGAAGCTTTCTTT.

This clone has only one observation. The chain carries TRBV5-1 and TRBJ2-1; TRBD2 matches 9 bases. The CDR3 runs to 17 residues. V shed 3 bases, J shed 2 bases, and the junction held 9 bases outside the gene matches. In germline, CDR1 is SGHRS, CDR2 YFSETQ. CDR3 DNA sequence: TGCGCCAGCAGCTCGGGCGCCTTAGCGGGGGCCTACAATGAGCAGTTCTTC. Its protein product is CASSSGALAGAYNEQFF.

This clone has only a few counts. J is TRBJ1-1 and V is TRBV7-2, with D possibly matching TRBD1 (5 bases). V was cut by 5 bases and J by 6 bases, with 19 bases left in between. CDR1 is SGHTA, CDR2 FQGNSA, per germline. There are 15 residues in the CDR3. CDR3 sequence (DNA): TGTGCCAGCAGCCCTAGGGGACCGACTGTCTCTGAAGCTTTCTTT. It is translated as CASSPRGPTVSEAFF.

This rearrangement joins TRBV4-3 to TRBJ2-5; D call uncertain. Germline V CDR1 and CDR2: LGHNA, YSLEER. V lost 0 bases, J lost 0 bases, and 11 bases lay in between. The CDR3 sequence is 16 residues long. CDR3 coding DNA: TGCGCCAGCAGCCAAGACTGGAACCCCAACCAAGAGACCCAGTACTTC. Translation gives CASSQDWNPNQETQYF.

The V call is TRBV29-1, the J call TRBJ2-5, with a weak D call TRBD2 (6 bases). CDR1 SQVTM and CDR2 ANQGSEA come from the germline V gene. The CDR3 runs to 13 residues. The germline V and J ends were trimmed by 8 bases and 4 bases, with 17 bases remaining between them. For the CDR3, the DNA is TGCAGCCCGGGAGAAGGGGCTATAGAGACCCAGTACTTC. Translation gives CSPGEGAIETQYF.